This TCR beta chain was obtained from a study of T cells after yellow fever vaccination (dated by TCRdb to between 2018 and 2020). In the study overall: The SMART-Seq v4 Ultra Low Input RNA kit was used to prepare libraries from fractions with low cell numbers. Two healthy male donors made up the cohort, one aged 18 to 29 years and the other aged 30 to 40 years. Bulk PBMC replicates and cell subsets were isolated from blood drawn at multiple timepoints before and after both primary and secondary immunization. To follow T-cell clones before and after primary and booster YFV17D yellow fever vaccination, bulk TCR alpha and beta repertoires were sequenced over time.

Interpreted using the paper, the treatment or condition label stands for: live attenuated yellow fever vaccine strain. A standard Ficoll-Paque protocol was used to isolate PBMCs from peripheral blood. Dynabeads CD4 and CD8 positive selection kits were used to isolate CD4 and CD8 T-cell fractions. TriZol was used to extract RNA from bulk PBMCs, from CD4 and CD8 fractions, and from dextramer-positive and dextramer-negative fractions. The paper as a whole reports these results and caveats: Because only a couple of donors were included in the study, the extent to which the findings can be generalized is limited. FACS-sorted repertoires could contain abundant contaminating clonotypes from the bulk population, so computational filtering was required. Most clones expanded after primary vaccination (approximately 96% of CD4 and roughly 90% of CD8) were re-detected after the booster, suggesting that broad memory maintenance occurred. The secondary T-cell response was found to be weaker but faster than the primary response, with a peak reached on day 5 rather than on day 15. A small fraction of clonotypes appeared in both the CD4 and CD8 compartments, likely as a result of convergent recombination.

This clonotype was seen at least ten times. Which antigen it targets is not known. Per-nucleotide qualities are absent, and no much larger clonotype sits a single base away. CDR3 length: 15 amino acids, cysteine to phenylalanine. The entry retains the CDR3 DNA only, 45 bases that are in frame from base 1. CDR1 and CDR2 were assigned from the germline V gene as SGDLS and YYNGEE. The V and J ends are trimmed by 4 bases and 4 bases, leaving 15 bases between them. The reads were generated on an Illumina NovaSeq 6000. TCR cDNA was made using 5'RACE template switching, a step that added a universal primer site and unique molecular identifiers. Priming of cDNA synthesis was performed from both the TCR alpha and TCR beta constant segments. Library amplification involved two PCR steps, and the second step added sample barcodes and sequencing adapters. Sequencing of libraries was performed on Illumina HiSeq 2500 (2x100 bp) or NovaSeq (2x150 bp). For the original study's pipeline: MIGEC handled demultiplexing of reads and collapsing into UMI consensus sequences, while MiXCR performed V(D)J alignment. Using edgeR on replicate PBMC samples, clonotypes were called vaccine-responding if FDR was below 0.01 and the log2 fold change was above 5 up to day 15. Each bulk clonotype was labeled CD4 or CD8 based on which sequenced repertoire, CD4 or CD8, contained the clonotype at higher abundance. TCRdb's own reprocessing of the public reads used fastp at Q25 and MiXCR and kept productive beta chains. Under each unique CDR3 protein, matching rows form one entry showing the most common genes and DNA. For this entry, the V and J calls and clone size follow TCRdb and not the study's own pipeline. The sample yields 150,000 to 200,000 distinct CDR3 sequences; around 9% were counted once. The ten largest clonotypes hold approximately 39% of the sample.

Sequenced here: CD8+ T cells sorted from PBMCs, sampled 45 days after the yellow fever booster vaccination. This sequence was found in a man aged 18 to 29 who received the YFV17D yellow fever vaccine. The V and J genes are TRBV9 and TRBJ2-1, with the D assignment possibly TRBD1 or TRBD2, given 7 matching bases for each. The DNA reads as follows: TGTGCCAGCAGCCCAGGGGGGGTGGGTTACAATGAGCAGTTCTTC. The translation is CASSPGGVGYNEQFF.